This T cell receptor beta chain originates from a study of blood T cell repertoires in COVID-19. Sequencing used immunoSEQ multiplex PCR; TCRdb keeps in-frame clones, though not all of them. This sample has about 230,000 clones, with roughly 86% found just once. The germline V gene has CDR1 SGHVS and CDR2 FNYEAQ. The CDR3 contains 13 residues. Trimming left V 1 base short and J 6 bases short, with 10 bases between. Source material: PBMCs or T cells enriched from blood (not recorded which). The chain employs TRBV7-6 and TRBJ2-7; D is perhaps TRBD1 (5 bases). This TCR was recovered from a woman aged 25 to 39 with acute COVID-19. CDR3 coding DNA: TGTGCCAGCAGCTTAGAAAAGGGGCGCGAGCAGTACTTC. It yields the protein CASSLEKGREQYF. Full variable domain (outside the CDR3, taken from reference TRBV7-6 and TRBJ2-7): GAGVSQSPRYKVTKRGQDVALRCDPISGHVSLYWYRQALGQGPEFLTYFNYEAQQDKSGLPNDRFSAERPEGSISTLTIQRTEQRDSAMYRCASSLEKGREQYFGPGTRLTVT.